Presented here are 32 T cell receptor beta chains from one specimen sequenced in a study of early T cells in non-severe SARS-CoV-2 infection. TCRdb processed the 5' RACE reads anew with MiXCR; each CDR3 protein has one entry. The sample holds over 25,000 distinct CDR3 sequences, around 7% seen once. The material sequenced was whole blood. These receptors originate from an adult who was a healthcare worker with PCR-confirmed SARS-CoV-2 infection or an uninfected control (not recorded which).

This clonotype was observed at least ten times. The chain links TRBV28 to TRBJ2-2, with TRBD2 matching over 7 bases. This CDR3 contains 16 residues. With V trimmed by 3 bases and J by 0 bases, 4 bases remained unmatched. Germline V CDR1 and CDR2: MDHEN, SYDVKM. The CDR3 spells CASSLRLAANTGELFF. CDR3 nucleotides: TGTGCCAGCAGTTTGCGCCTAGCGGCGAACACCGGGGAGCTGTTTTTT.

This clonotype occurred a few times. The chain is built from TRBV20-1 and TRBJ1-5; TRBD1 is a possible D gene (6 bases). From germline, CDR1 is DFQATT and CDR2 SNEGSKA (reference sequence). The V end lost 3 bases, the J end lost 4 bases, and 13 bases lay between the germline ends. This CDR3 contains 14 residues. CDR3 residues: CSASGTGFNQPQHF. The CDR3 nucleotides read TGCAGTGCTAGTGGAACAGGGTTTAATCAGCCCCAGCATTTT.

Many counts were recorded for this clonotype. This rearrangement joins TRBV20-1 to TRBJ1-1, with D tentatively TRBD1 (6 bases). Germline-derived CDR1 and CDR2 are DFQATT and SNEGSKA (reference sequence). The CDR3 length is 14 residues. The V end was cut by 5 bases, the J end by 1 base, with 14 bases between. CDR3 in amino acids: CSAGGGGGNTEAFF. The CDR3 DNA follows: TGCAGTGCTGGGGGCGGAGGGGGGAACACTGAAGCTTTCTTT.

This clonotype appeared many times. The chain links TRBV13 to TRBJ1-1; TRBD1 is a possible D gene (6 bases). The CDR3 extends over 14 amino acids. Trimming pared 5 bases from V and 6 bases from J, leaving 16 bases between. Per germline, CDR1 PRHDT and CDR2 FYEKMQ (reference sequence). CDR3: CASSPLGGRAEAFF. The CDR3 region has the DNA TGTGCCAGCAGCCCCCTGGGGGGCAGGGCTGAAGCTTTCTTT.

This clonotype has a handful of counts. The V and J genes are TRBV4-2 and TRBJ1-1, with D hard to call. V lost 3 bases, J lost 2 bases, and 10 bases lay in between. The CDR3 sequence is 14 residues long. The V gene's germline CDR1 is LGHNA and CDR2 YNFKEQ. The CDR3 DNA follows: TGTGCCAGCAGCCATGAGCCTGTAAACACTGAAGCTTTCTTT. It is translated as CASSHEPVNTEAFF.

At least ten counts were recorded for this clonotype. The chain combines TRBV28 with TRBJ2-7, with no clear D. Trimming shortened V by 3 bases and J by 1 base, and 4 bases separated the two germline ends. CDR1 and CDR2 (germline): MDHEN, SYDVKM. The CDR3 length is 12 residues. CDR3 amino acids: CASSLKSYEQYF. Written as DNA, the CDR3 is TGTGCCAGCAGTTTGAAGTCCTACGAGCAGTACTTC.

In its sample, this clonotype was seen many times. This CDR3 is CASSVAVGSNYNEQFF. CDR3 bases: TGTGCCAGCAGCGTAGCGGTCGGGAGTAACTACAATGAGCAGTTCTTC. The chain links TRBV9 to TRBJ2-1; the D gene is possibly TRBD2 (6 bases). Germline CDR1 and CDR2: SGDLS and YYNGEE. V lost 0 bases and J 3 bases, leaving 13 bases between the germline ends. This CDR3 region has 16 residues.

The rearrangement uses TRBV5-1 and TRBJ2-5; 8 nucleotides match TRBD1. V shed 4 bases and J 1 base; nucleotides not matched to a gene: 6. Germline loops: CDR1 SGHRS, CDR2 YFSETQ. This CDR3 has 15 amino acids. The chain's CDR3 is CASSGGQAFQETQYF. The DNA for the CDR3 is TGCGCCAGCAGCGGGGGACAGGCCTTCCAAGAGACCCAGTACTTC.

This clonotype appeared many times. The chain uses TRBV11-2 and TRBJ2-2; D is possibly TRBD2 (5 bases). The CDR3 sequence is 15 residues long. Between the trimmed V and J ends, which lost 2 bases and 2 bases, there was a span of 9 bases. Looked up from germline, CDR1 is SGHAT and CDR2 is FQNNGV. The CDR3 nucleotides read TGTGCCAGCAGCTTACTCTCTAGCAACACCGGGGAGCTGTTTTTT. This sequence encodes CASSLLSSNTGELFF. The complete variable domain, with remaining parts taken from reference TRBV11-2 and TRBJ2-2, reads EAGVAQSPRYKIIEKRQSVAFWCNPISGHATLYWYQQILGQGPKLLIQFQNNGVVDDSQLPKDRFSAERLKGVDSTLKIQPAKLEDSAVYLCASSLLSSNTGELFFGEGSRLTVL.

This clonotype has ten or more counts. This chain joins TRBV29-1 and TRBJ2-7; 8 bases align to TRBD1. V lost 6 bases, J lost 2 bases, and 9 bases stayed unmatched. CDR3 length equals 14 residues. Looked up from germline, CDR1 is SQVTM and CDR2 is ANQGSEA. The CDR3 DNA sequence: TGCAGCGTGGGCCGTGGGACAGGAGCCTACGAGCAGTACTTC. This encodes CSVGRGTGAYEQYF.

CDR3 amino acids: CASSGDLSSYEQYF. CDR3 nucleotide sequence: TGTGCCAGCAGTGGGGACTTGAGCTCCTACGAGCAGTACTTC. The chain carries TRBV27 and TRBJ2-7; a possible D gene is TRBD2 (6 bases). The germline V and J ends were trimmed by 5 bases and 0 bases, with 11 bases remaining between them. This CDR3 is built from 14 residues. Germline-derived CDR1 and CDR2 are MNHEY and SMNVEV (reference sequence).

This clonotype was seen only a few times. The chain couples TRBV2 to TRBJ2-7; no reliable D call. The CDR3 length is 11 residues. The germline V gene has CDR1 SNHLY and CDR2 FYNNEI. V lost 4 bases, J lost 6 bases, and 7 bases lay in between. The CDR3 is CASSVPGEQYF. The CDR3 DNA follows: TGTGCCAGCAGTGTCCCCGGCGAGCAGTACTTC.

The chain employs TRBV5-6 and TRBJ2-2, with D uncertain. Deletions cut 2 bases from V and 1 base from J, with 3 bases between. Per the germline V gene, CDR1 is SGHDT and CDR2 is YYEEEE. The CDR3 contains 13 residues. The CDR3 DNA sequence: TGTGCCAGCAGCTTTGGGAACACCGGGGAGCTGTTTTTT. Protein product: CASSFGNTGELFF.

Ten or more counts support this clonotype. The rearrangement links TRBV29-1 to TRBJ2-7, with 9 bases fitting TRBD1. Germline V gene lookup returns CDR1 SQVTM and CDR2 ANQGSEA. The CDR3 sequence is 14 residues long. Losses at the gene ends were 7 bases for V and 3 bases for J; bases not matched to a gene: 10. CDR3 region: CSARTGALRYEQYF. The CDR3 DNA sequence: TGCAGCGCCAGGACAGGGGCCCTTCGCTACGAGCAGTACTTC.

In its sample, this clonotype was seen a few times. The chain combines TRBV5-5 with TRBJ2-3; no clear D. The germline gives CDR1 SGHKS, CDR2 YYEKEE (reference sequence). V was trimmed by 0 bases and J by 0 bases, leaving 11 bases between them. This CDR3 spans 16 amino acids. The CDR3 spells CASSLVAVRSTDTQYF. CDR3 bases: TGTGCCAGCAGCTTGGTTGCGGTTAGAAGCACAGATACGCAGTATTTT.

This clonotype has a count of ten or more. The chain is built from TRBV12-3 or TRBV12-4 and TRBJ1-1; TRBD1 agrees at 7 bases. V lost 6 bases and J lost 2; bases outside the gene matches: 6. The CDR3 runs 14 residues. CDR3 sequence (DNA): TGTGCCAGCAGGACAGGGACGGTAAACACTGAAGCTTTCTTT. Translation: CASRTGTVNTEAFF.

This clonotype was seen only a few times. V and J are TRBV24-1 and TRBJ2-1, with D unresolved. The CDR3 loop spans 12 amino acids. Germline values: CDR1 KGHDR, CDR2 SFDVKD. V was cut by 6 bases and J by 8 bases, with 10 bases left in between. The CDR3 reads CATSPGSDEQFF. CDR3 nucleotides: TGTGCCACCAGTCCAGGAAGCGATGAGCAGTTCTTC.

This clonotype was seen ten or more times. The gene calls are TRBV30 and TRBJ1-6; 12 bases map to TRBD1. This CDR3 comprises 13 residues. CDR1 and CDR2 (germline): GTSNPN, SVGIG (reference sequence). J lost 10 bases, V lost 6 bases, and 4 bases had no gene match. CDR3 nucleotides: TGTGCCTGCTCCGGGACAGGGGGCTCACCCCTCCACTTT. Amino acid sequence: CACSGTGGSPLHF.

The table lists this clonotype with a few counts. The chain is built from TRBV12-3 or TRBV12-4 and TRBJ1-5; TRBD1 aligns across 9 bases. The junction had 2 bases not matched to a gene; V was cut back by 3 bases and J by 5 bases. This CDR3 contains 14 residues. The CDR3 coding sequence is TGTGCCAGCAGTTTTACAGGGGGCTATCAGCCCCAGCATTTT. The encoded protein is CASSFTGGYQPQHF.

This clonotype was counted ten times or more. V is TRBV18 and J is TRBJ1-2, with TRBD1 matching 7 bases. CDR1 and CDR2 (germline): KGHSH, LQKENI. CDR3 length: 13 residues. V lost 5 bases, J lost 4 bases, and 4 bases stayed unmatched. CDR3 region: CASSSTGAYGYTF. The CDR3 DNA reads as TGTGCCAGCTCATCTACAGGGGCCTATGGCTACACCTTC.

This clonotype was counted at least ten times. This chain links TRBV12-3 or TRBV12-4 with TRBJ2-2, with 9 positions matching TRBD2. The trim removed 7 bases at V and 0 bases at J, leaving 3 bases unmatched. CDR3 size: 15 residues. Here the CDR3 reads CASTREGSNTGELFF. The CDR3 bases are TGTGCCAGCACGCGGGAGGGGTCGAACACCGGGGAGCTGTTTTTT.

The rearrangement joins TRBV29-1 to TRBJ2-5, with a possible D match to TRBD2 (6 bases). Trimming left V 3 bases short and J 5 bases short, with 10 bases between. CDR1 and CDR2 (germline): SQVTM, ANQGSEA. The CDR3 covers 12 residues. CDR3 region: CSVDLRGETQYF. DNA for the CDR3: TGCAGCGTTGATCTGCGGGGCGAGACCCAGTACTTC.

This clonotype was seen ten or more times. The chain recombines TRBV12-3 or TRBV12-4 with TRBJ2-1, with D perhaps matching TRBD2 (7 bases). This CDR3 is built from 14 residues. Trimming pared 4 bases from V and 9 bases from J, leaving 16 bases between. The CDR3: CASSSGGGAAEQFF. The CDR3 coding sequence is TGTGCCAGCAGTTCTGGTGGGGGGGCGGCTGAGCAGTTCTTC.

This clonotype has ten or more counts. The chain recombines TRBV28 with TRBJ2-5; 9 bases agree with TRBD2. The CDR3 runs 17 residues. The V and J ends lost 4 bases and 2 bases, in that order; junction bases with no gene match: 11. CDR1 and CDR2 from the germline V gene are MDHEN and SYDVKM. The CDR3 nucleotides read TGTGCCAGCAGTTCTCAGGCTAGCGGGACGGGACAAGAGACCCAGTACTTC. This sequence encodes CASSSQASGTGQETQYF.

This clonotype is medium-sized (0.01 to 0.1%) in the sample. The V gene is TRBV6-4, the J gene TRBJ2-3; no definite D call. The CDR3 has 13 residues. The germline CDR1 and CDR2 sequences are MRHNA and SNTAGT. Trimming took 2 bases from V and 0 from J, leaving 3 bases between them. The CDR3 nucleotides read TGTGCCAGCAGTGACGGGAGCACAGATACGCAGTATTTT. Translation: CASSDGSTDTQYF.

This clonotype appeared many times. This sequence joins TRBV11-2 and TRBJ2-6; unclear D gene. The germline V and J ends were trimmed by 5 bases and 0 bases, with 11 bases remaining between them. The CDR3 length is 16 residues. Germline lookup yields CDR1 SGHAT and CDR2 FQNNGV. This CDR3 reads CASSPVGDSGANVLTF. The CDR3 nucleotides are TGTGCCAGCAGCCCTGTGGGCGACTCTGGGGCCAACGTCCTGACTTTC.

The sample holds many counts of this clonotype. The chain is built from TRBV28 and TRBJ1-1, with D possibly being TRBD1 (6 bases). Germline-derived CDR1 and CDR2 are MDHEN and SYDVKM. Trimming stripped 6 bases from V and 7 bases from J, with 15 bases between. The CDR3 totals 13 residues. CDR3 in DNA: TGTGCCAGCAGACCAGACAGGACCCGTGAAGCTTTCTTT. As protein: CASRPDRTREAFF.

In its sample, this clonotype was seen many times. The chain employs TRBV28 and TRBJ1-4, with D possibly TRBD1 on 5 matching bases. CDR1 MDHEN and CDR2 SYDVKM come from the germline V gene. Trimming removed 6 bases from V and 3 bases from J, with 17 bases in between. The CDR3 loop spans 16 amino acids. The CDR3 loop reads CASSLDGGEANEKLFF. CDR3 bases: TGTGCCAGCAGCTTGGACGGAGGGGAGGCTAATGAAAAACTGTTTTTT. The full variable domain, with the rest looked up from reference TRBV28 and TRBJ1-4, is DVKVTQSSRYLVKRTGEKVFLECVQDMDHENMFWYRQDPGLGLRLIYFSYDVKMKEKGDIPEGYSVSREKKERFSLILESASTNQTSMYLCASSLDGGEANEKLFFGSGTQLSVL.

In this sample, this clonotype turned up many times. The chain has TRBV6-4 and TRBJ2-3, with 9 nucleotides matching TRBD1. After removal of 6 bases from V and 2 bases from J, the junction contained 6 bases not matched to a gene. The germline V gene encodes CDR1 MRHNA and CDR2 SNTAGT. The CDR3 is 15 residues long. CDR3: CASSPRDRATDTQYF. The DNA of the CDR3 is TGTGCCAGCAGCCCCCGGGACAGGGCCACAGATACGCAGTATTTT.

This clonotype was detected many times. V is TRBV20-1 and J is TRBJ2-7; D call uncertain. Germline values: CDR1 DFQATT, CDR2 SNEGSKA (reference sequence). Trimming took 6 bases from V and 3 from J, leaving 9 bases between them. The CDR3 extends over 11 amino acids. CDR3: CSAKDVYEQYF. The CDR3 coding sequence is TGCAGTGCCAAGGACGTCTACGAGCAGTACTTC.

CDR3 region: CASSPGTGARETQYF. DNA for the CDR3: TGTGCCAGCTCCCCCGGGACAGGGGCTAGGGAGACCCAGTACTTC. This chain joins TRBV27 and TRBJ2-5, with TRBD1 identical over 10 bases. CDR1 is MNHEY and CDR2 is SMNVEV in the germline V gene (reference sequence). CDR3 length: 15 residues. Losses at the gene ends were 8 bases for V and 5 bases for J; bases not matched to a gene: 11.

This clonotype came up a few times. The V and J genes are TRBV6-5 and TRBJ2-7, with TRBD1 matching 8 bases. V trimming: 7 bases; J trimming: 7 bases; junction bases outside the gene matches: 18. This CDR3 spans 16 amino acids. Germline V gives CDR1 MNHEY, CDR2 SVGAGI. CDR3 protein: CASTDLAGGLPREQYF. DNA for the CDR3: TGTGCCAGCACCGATCTGGCAGGGGGCTTGCCTCGGGAGCAGTACTTC.